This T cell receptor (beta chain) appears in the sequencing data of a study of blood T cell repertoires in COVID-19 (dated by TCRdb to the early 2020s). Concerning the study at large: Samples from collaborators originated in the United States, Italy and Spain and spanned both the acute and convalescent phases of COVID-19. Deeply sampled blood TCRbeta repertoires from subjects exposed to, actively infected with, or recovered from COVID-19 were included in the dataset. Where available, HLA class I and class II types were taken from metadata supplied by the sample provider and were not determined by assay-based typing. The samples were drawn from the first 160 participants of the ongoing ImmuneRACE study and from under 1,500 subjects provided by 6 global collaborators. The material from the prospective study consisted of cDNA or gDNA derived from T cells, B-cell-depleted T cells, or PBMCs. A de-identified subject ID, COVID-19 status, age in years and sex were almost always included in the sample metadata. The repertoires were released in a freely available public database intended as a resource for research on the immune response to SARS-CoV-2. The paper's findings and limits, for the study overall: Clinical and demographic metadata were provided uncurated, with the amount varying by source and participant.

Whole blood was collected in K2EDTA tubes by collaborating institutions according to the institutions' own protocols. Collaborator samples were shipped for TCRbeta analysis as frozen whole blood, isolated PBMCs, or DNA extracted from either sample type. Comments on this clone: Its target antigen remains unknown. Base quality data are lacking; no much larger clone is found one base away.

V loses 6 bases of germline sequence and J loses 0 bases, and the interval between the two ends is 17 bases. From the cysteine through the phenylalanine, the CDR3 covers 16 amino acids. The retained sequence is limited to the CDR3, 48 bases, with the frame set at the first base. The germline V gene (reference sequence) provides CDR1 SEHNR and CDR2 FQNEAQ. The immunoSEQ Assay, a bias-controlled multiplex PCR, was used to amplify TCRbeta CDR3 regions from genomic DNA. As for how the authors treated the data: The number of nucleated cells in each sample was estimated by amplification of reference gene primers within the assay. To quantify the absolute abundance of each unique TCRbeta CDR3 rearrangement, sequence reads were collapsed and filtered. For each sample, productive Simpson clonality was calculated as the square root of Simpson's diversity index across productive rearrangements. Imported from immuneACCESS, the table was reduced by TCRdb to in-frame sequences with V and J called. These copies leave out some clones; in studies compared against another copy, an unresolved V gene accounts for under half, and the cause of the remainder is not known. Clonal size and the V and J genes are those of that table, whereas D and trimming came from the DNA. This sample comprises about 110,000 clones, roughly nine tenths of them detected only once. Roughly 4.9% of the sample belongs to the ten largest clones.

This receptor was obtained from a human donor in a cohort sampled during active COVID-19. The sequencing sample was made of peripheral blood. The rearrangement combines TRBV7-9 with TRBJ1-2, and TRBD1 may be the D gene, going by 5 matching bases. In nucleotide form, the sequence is TGTGCCAGCAGTGGGGATCAGGGATACCCTAACTATGGCTACACCTTC. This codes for CASSGDQGYPNYGYTF.